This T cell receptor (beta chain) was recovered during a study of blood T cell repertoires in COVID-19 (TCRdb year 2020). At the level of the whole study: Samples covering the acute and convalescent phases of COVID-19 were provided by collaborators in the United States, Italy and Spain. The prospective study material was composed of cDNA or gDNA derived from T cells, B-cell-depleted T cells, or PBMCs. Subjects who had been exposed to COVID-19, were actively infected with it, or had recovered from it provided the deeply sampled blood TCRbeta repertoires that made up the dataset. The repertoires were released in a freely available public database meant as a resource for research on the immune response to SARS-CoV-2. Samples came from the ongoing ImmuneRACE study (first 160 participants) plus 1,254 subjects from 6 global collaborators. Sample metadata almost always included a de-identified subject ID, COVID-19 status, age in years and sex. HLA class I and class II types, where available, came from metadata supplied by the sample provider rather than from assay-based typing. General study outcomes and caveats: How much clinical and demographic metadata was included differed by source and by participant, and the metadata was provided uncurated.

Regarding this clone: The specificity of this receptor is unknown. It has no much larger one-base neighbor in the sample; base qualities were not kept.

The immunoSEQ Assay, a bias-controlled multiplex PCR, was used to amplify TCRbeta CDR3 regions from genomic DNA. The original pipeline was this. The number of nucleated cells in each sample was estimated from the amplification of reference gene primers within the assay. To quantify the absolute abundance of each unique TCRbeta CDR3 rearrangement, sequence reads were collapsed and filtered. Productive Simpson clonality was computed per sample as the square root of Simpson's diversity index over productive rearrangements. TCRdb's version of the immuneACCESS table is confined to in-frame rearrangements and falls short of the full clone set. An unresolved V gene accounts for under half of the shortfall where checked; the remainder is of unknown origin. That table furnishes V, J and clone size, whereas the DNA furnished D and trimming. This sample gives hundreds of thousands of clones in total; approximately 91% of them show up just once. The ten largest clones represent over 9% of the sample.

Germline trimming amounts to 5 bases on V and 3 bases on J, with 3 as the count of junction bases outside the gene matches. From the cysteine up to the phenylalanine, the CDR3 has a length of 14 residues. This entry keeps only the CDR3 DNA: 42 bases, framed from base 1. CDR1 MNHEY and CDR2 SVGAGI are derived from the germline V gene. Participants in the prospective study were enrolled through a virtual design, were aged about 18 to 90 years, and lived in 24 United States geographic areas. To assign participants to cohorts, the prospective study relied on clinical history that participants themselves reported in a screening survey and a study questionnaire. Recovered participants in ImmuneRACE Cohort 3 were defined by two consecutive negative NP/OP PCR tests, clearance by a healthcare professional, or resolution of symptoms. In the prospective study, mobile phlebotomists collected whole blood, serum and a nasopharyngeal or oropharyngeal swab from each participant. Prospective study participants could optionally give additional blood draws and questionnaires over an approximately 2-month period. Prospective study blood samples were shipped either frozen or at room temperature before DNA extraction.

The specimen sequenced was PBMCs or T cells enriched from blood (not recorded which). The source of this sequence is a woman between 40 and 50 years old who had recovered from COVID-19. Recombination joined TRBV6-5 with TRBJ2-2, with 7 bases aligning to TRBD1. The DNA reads TGTGCCAGCAGTCGCGACAGGGACACCGGGGAGCTGTTTTTT. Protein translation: CASSRDRDTGELFF.